Each of the 27 T cell receptor beta chains below was sequenced from the same sample in a study of shared clonotypes between healthy human individuals. Produced via immunoSEQ multiplex PCR; TCRdb's table is partial and in-frame only. The sample carries 450,000 to 500,000 clones, about 78% recorded once. Sequencing was done on a sample of PBMCs. The receptors originated from a woman in her thirties or forties in good health. Some clones in this sample may be carry-over from other donors' samples.

This chain uses TRBV19 with TRBJ1-1; no clear D. Trimming shortened V by 7 bases and J by 1 base, and 10 bases separated the two germline ends. The CDR3 runs 13 residues. Germline CDR1 reads LNHDA; CDR2 reads SQIVND (reference sequence). CDR3 DNA sequence: TGTGCCAGTAACGAGCAGTCGAACACTGAAGCTTTCTTT. Translated, it gives CASNEQSNTEAFF.

The CDR3 loop reads CASSEVAMGTDTQYF. The CDR3 region has the DNA TGTGCCAGCAGTGAGGTAGCGATGGGCACAGATACGCAGTATTTT. The rearrangement links TRBV2 to TRBJ2-3, with a tentative D call TRBD2 (5 bases). Trimming took 3 bases from V and 1 from J, leaving 11 bases between them. Per the germline V gene, CDR1 is SNHLY and CDR2 is FYNNEI. The CDR3 loop spans 15 amino acids. The variable domain in full, with the rest retrieved from reference TRBV2 and TRBJ2-3, is EPEVTQTPSHQVTQMGQEVILRCVPISNHLYFYWYRQILGQKVEFLVSFYNNEISEKSEIFDDQFSVERPDGSNFTLKIRSTKLEDSAMYFCASSEVAMGTDTQYFGPGTRLTVL.

Regarding this clone: This may arise from a read error, as a much more abundant clone is one base away. The rearrangement links TRBV7-2 to TRBJ2-2; 7 bases map to TRBD2. Germline CDR1 reads SGHTA; CDR2 reads FQGNSA. Germline trimming cut 1 base from V and 2 bases from J; bases unmatched to any gene: 4. This CDR3 spans 16 amino acids. CDR3 sequence (DNA): TGTGCCAGCAGCTTAGAACCAGCGGGAAACACCGGGGAGCTGTTTTTT. Its translation: CASSLEPAGNTGELFF.

This chain links TRBV2 with TRBJ1-5; D ambiguous. With 6 bases removed from V and 6 bases from J, the gap between germline ends came to 15 bases. CDR1 is SNHLY and CDR2 is FYNNEI in the germline V gene. The CDR3 contains 14 residues. As DNA, the CDR3 is TGTGCCAGCAGCCGCAGTGGGGAGACTCAGCCCCAGCATTTT. It translates to CASSRSGETQPQHF.

The chain carries TRBV29-1 and TRBJ1-2; tentative D call: TRBD1 (6 bases). Germline values: CDR1 SQVTM, CDR2 ANQGSEA. The CDR3 loop spans 13 amino acids. The germline V and J ends were trimmed by 4 bases and 5 bases, with 14 bases remaining between them. CDR3: CSVGSRQGYGYTF. DNA for the CDR3: TGCAGCGTTGGGTCCCGGCAGGGGTATGGCTACACCTTC.

This clone has just one count. The CDR3 bases are TGTGCCAGTAGTGTCGGACAGGGCTATGGCTACACCTTC. This sequence encodes CASSVGQGYGYTF. V is TRBV19 and J is TRBJ1-2; 8 bases match TRBD1. The CDR3 covers 13 residues. J lost 4 bases, V lost 5 bases, and 3 bases had no gene match. Looked up from germline, CDR1 is LNHDA and CDR2 is SQIVND (reference sequence).

This chain links TRBV9 with TRBJ1-5, with D maybe TRBD1 (5 bases). The CDR3 runs to 13 residues. CDR1 is SGDLS, CDR2 YYNGEE, per germline. V shed 4 bases and J shed 6 bases, with 11 bases lying between them. Here the CDR3 reads CASSRDQGQPQHF. For the CDR3, the DNA is TGTGCCAGCAGCCGAGACCAGGGTCAGCCCCAGCATTTT.

The V call is TRBV28, the J call TRBJ2-3; 7 bases match TRBD2. The CDR3 covers 15 residues. V was pared by 2 bases and J by 1 base, with 3 bases of the junction left unmatched. Per germline, CDR1 MDHEN and CDR2 SYDVKM. The CDR3 region is CASSLGGLGTDTQYF. The DNA for the CDR3 is TGTGCCAGCAGTTTAGGCGGACTAGGCACAGATACGCAGTATTTT.

The rearrangement uses TRBV7-9 and TRBJ2-5, with D possibly TRBD2 on 6 matching bases. This CDR3 contains 16 residues. Trimming took off 2 bases at V and 2 bases at J, with 15 bases between the two ends. Germline V lookup: CDR1 SEHNR, CDR2 FQNEAQ (reference sequence). CDR3 amino acids: CASSLSLVTSQETQYF. The CDR3 coding sequence is TGTGCCAGCAGCTTAAGTCTTGTGACTAGTCAAGAGACCCAGTACTTC.

This clone was seen a few times. The chain recombines TRBV5-4 with TRBJ2-7, with a possible D match to TRBD2 (6 bases). The germline gives CDR1 SGHNT, CDR2 YYREEE (reference sequence). This CDR3 has 15 residues. The V end lost 2 bases, the J end lost 0 bases, and 12 bases lay between the germline ends. The chain's CDR3 is CASSFEEGSSYEQYF. The CDR3 region has the DNA TGTGCCAGCAGCTTTGAGGAGGGGAGCTCCTACGAGCAGTACTTC.

This clone was seen only once. The genes are TRBV2 and TRBJ2-5; 7 nucleotides match TRBD2. With V trimmed by 4 bases and J by 4 bases, 3 bases remained unmatched. Germline assignment: CDR1 SNHLY and CDR2 FYNNEI. The CDR3 is made up of 13 amino acids. CDR3 in DNA: TGTGCCAGCAGTGGACCGGGAGGAGAGACCCAGTACTTC. Its translation: CASSGPGGETQYF.

V gene TRBV5-4 combines with J gene TRBJ1-6; 10 positions agree with TRBD1. Germline V gene lookup returns CDR1 SGHNT and CDR2 YYREEE (reference sequence). V lost 0 bases and J lost 9; bases outside the gene matches: 3. The CDR3 extends over 15 amino acids. CDR3 residues: CASSLVRDRGSPLHF. Here the CDR3 DNA reads TGTGCCAGCAGCTTGGTTCGGGACAGGGGTTCACCCCTCCACTTT.

The chain recombines TRBV7-2 with TRBJ2-7; TRBD2 aligns across 8 bases. The junction had 6 bases not matched to a gene; V was cut back by 4 bases and J by 1 base. The CDR3 is 15 residues long. Per germline, CDR1 SGHTA and CDR2 FQGNSA. The CDR3 reads CASSSGLAGSYEQYF. In nucleotides, the CDR3 is TGTGCCAGCAGCTCTGGGCTAGCGGGTTCCTACGAGCAGTACTTC.

The chain is built from TRBV9 and TRBJ2-2; 10 positions agree with TRBD2. Germline-derived CDR1 and CDR2 are SGDLS and YYNGEE. The CDR3 extends over 15 amino acids. Trimming at V came to 1 base and at J to 5 bases, leaving 2 bases not matched to a gene. The CDR3, as DNA: TGTGCCAGCAGCGTAACTAGCGGGGATACCGGGGAGCTGTTTTTT. Residues: CASSVTSGDTGELFF.

V and J are TRBV9 and TRBJ1-1; D not certain. The CDR3 runs 14 residues. V dropped 4 bases and J dropped 5 bases, with 15 bases sitting between them. The V gene's germline CDR1 is SGDLS and CDR2 YYNGEE. The CDR3 DNA sequence: TGTGCCAGCAGCCCGTTTTCCACGGGGACTGAAGCTTTCTTT. This codes for CASSPFSTGTEAFF.

The chain carries TRBV7-9 and TRBJ2-2; D unclear. Germline loops: CDR1 SEHNR, CDR2 FQNEAQ (reference sequence). The V end lost 1 base, the J end lost 6 bases, and 3 bases lay between the germline ends. The CDR3 loop spans 12 amino acids. This chain's CDR3 is CASSLGSGELFF. CDR3 DNA sequence: TGTGCCAGCAGCTTAGGCTCCGGGGAGCTGTTTTTT.

The gene calls are TRBV25-1 and TRBJ1-4; possibly TRBD1 for D (6 bases). In germline, CDR1 is MGHDK, CDR2 SYGVNS. V dropped 4 bases and J dropped 2 bases, with 14 bases sitting between them. The CDR3 is made up of 16 amino acids. CDR3 nucleotide sequence: TGTGCCAGCAGTGGGGGGGCTCCACTCACTAATGAAAAACTGTTTTTT. Its protein is CASSGGAPLTNEKLFF.

This clone has a count of ten or more. The gene calls are TRBV10-2 and TRBJ1-5; D may be TRBD1 (6 bases). V was pared by 10 bases and J by 3 bases, with 13 bases between. The CDR3 runs 13 residues. Looked up from germline, CDR1 is WSHSY and CDR2 is SAAADI. The CDR3 DNA follows: TGCGCCACCCTAACAGGGTTCAATCAGCCCCAGCATTTT. Translating it yields CATLTGFNQPQHF.

V gene TRBV30 combines with J gene TRBJ2-7, with 10 bases lining up with TRBD2. CDR1 and CDR2 from the germline V gene are GTSNPN and SVGIG (reference sequence). The V gene end was trimmed by 8 bases and the J gene end by 0 bases; junction bases not matched to a gene: 4. The CDR3 length is 13 residues. In nucleotides, the CDR3 is TGTGCCGTAAGCGGGAGGGACTCCTACGAGCAGTACTTC. Amino acid sequence: CAVSGRDSYEQYF. The complete variable domain, with remaining parts taken from reference TRBV30 and TRBJ2-7, reads SQTIHQWPATLVQPVGSPLSLECTVEGTSNPNLYWYRQAAGRGLQLLFYSVGIGQISSEVPQNLSASRPQDRQFILSSKKLLLSDSGFYLCAVSGRDSYEQYFGPGTRLTVT.

The V and J genes are TRBV28 and TRBJ2-7; 7 bases agree with TRBD2. The V gene end was trimmed by 3 bases and the J gene end by 2 bases; junction bases not matched to a gene: 13. Looked up from germline, CDR1 is MDHEN and CDR2 is SYDVKM. This CDR3 is 17 amino acids long. The CDR3 sequence: CASSFSLGLVSAYEQYF. CDR3 DNA: TGTGCCAGCAGTTTTTCCCTCGGACTAGTTAGTGCCTACGAGCAGTACTTC.

This chain connects TRBV19 to TRBJ2-6; D is unresolved. Trimming left V 8 bases short and J 0 bases short, with 11 bases between. The germline V gene encodes CDR1 LNHDA and CDR2 SQIVND (reference sequence). The CDR3 spans 15 residues. The CDR3 here is CASSVMHSGANVLTF. CDR3 coding DNA: TGTGCCAGTTCGGTTATGCACTCTGGGGCCAACGTCCTGACTTTC.

J is TRBJ2-1 and V is TRBV29-1; D is unresolved. The CDR3 length is 12 residues. CDR1 is SQVTM and CDR2 is ANQGSEA in the germline V gene. V dropped 3 bases and J dropped 5 bases, with 8 bases sitting between them. This chain's CDR3 is CSVERYHNEQFF. For the CDR3, the DNA is TGCAGCGTTGAGCGTTACCACAATGAGCAGTTCTTC.

This clone came up once. This rearrangement joins TRBV5-4 to TRBJ2-1, with TRBD2 matching over 11 bases. Germline V gene data show CDR1 as SGHNT and CDR2 as YYREEE (reference sequence). The CDR3 is 15 residues long. Losses at the gene ends were 0 bases for V and 8 bases for J; bases not matched to a gene: 4. The CDR3 nucleotides are TGTGCCAGCAGCTTGGAGACTAGCGGGAAATATGAGCAGTTCTTC. This gives the protein CASSLETSGKYEQFF.

The rearrangement uses TRBV2 and TRBJ2-1; 9 nucleotides align to TRBD2. The CDR3 length is 14 residues. Trimming cost V 10 bases and J 5 bases; bases outside gene matches: 9. Per the germline V gene, CDR1 is SNHLY and CDR2 is FYNNEI. CDR3 in amino acids: CATDSGRKDNEQFF. The CDR3 bases are TGTGCCACAGATAGCGGGAGAAAAGACAATGAGCAGTTCTTC.

This CDR3 is CASTAKEWNTGELFF. The CDR3 bases are TGTGCCAGCACCGCGAAAGAGTGGAACACCGGGGAGCTGTTTTTT. This chain joins TRBV7-7 and TRBJ2-2; D ambiguous. The CDR3 is made up of 15 amino acids. Germline CDR1 and CDR2: SSHAT and FNYEAQ (reference sequence). V was shortened by 7 bases and J by 1 base, with 13 bases between the two germline ends. Full variable domain (remainder filled in from reference TRBV7-7 and TRBJ2-2): GAGVSQSPRYKVTKRGQDVTLRCDPISSHATLYWYQQALGQGPEFLTYFNYEAQPDKSGLPSDRFSAERPEGSISTLTIQRTEQRDSAMYRCASTAKEWNTGELFFGEGSRLTVL.

V usage is TRBV5-1 and J usage is TRBJ2-2; D remains ambiguous. CDR1 SGHRS and CDR2 YFSETQ come from the germline V gene. Between the trimmed V and J ends, which lost 3 bases and 2 bases, there was a span of 8 bases. This CDR3 is built from 14 residues. The CDR3 nucleotides are TGCGCCAGCAGCTCCAGTGGAAACACCGGGGAGCTGTTTTTT. Its protein product is CASSSSGNTGELFF.

This rearrangement joins TRBV7-2 to TRBJ1-1, with 8 bases that match TRBD1. This CDR3 contains 15 residues. Germline V gene data show CDR1 as SGHTA and CDR2 as FQGNSA. Unmatched junction bases numbered 7, after V lost 3 bases and J lost 4 bases. The CDR3 sequence is CASSFTGQGGTEAFF. For the CDR3, the DNA is TGTGCCAGCAGCTTTACCGGACAGGGTGGCACTGAAGCTTTCTTT. The full variable domain, in which reference TRBV7-2 and TRBJ1-1 provide the parts outside the CDR3, is GAGVSQSPSNKVTEKGKDVELRCDPISGHTALYWYRQSLGQGLEFLIYFQGNSAPDKSGLPSDRFSAERTGGSVSTLTIQRTQQEDSAVYLCASSFTGQGGTEAFFGQGTRLTVV.